This T cell receptor (beta chain) appears in the sequencing data of a study of cytomegalovirus exposure and HLA in healthy donors. Broader study findings: A later analysis showed HLA-associated TCR beta chains outstripping equally common others in clonal expansion. Solely CMV serostatus was available to characterize immune exposure. What TCR beta sequences reportedly achieved was accurate prediction of HLA-A and HLA-B alleles in most subjects. Later on, a genetic analysis was performed. It linked a missense variant in DCLRE1C with V- and J-gene trimming of TCR beta.

The CDR3 covers 14 residues. PCR employed 60 Vbeta and 13 Jbeta primers. Data came from immunoSEQ multiplex PCR; TCRdb stores just in-frame clones and leaves some out. The sample yields some 140,000 clones, less than 80% seen once. To note about this clone: Its antigen is still unknown.

J is TRBJ2-7 and V is TRBV7-5; the listed D gene, TRBD1, was not tested against the DNA. TRBV7-5 is a pseudogene locus. Sequenced material: PBMCs. The sequence derives from a man under 40 in good health and CMV-seronegative. The CDR3 coding sequence is TGTGCCAGAAGCTTACGACAGGGCTACTACGAGCAGTACTTC. Translating it yields CARSLRQGYYEQYF.